The subject of this entry is one TCR beta chain. Its antigen is not known. This specimen belongs to a study of CD4 T cells in relation to SARS-CoV-2 and coronaviruses. Overall study: After roughly ten days of antigen culture, PBMC TCR beta CDR3s were sequenced.

Germline V gene data show CDR1 as LNHDA and CDR2 as SQIVND (reference sequence). With 6 bases removed from V and 7 bases from J, the gap between germline ends came to 13 bases. CDR3 length: 12 amino acids. Unexposed donor CD4+ T cells date from 2011-2018, before the COVID-19 pandemic. The cells were cultured for approximately ten days before CD4+ T cells were isolated. Testing used SARS-CoV-2 S/N and four cold-coronavirus spikes on unexposed-donor CD4+ T cells, cells permitting. Sequencing was performed with immunoSEQ multiplex PCR; in TCRdb, only in-frame clones are kept and a portion is missing. The sample lists some 15,000 clones, around 78% occurring once. Study-wide results and limits: This crossreactivity analysis covered spike protein alone, no other viral proteins.

The origin of this receptor is a human donor in good health. The chain joins TRBV19 to TRBJ2-7; a possible D gene is TRBD2 (6 bases). Material: CD4+ T cells from PBMCs, cultured in vitro. DNA for the CDR3: TGTGCCAGTAGCGGGAGTGGGTTGGAGCAGTACTTC. Translating it yields CASSGSGLEQYF.